The 30 T cell receptor beta chains presented below share a single source sample, sequenced in a study of blood T cell repertoires in COVID-19. Method: immunoSEQ multiplex PCR; TCRdb's copy keeps in-frame clones and lacks some. Seen here are 90,000 to 120,000 clones, around 88% observed once, and the top ten hold about 6.8%. The sample comprised peripheral blood. The source of these receptors is a man aged 50 to 59 with active or convalescent COVID-19.

CDR3 region: CASSVGGQFYEQYF. CDR3 sequence (DNA): TGTGCCAGCAGCGTAGGTGGACAGTTCTACGAGCAGTACTTC. This chain joins TRBV9 and TRBJ2-7; D is perhaps TRBD1 (6 bases). V was clipped by 0 bases and J by 3 bases, with 10 bases between them. Germline V lookup: CDR1 SGDLS, CDR2 YYNGEE. CDR3 length: 14 amino acids.

This chain uses TRBV6-1 with TRBJ2-7; D is uncertain. CDR3 length: 15 amino acids. Germline V gives CDR1 MNHNS, CDR2 SASEGT. The germline V and J ends were trimmed by 2 bases and 0 bases, with 11 bases remaining between them. The CDR3 reads CASSELTAASYEQYF. CDR3 DNA: TGTGCCAGCAGTGAATTGACGGCGGCCTCCTACGAGCAGTACTTC.

The genes are TRBV7-9 and TRBJ2-1, with 11 bases aligning to TRBD2. This CDR3 is 15 amino acids long. Unmatched junction bases numbered 5, after V lost 5 bases and J lost 5 bases. Germline V CDR1 and CDR2: SEHNR, FQNEAQ (reference sequence). The CDR3 protein is CASSLQLAGDNEQFF. Here the CDR3 DNA reads TGTGCCAGCAGCCTACAACTAGCGGGAGACAATGAGCAGTTCTTC.

The rearrangement links TRBV11-2 to TRBJ1-2, with D perhaps matching TRBD1 (5 bases). This CDR3 comprises 16 residues. Germline lookup yields CDR1 SGHAT and CDR2 FQNNGV. V was trimmed by 2 bases and J by 6 bases, leaving 19 bases between them. The CDR3 spells CASSLSVLPGLDGYTF. The CDR3 DNA reads as TGTGCCAGCAGCTTAAGCGTATTACCAGGGTTGGATGGCTACACCTTC. Variable domain in full (rest from reference TRBV11-2 and TRBJ1-2): EAGVAQSPRYKIIEKRQSVAFWCNPISGHATLYWYQQILGQGPKLLIQFQNNGVVDDSQLPKDRFSAERLKGVDSTLKIQPAKLEDSAVYLCASSLSVLPGLDGYTFGSGTRLTVV.

The V and J genes are TRBV6-5 and TRBJ1-6; 9 bases match TRBD1. CDR1 MNHEY and CDR2 SVGAGI come from the germline V gene. The CDR3 runs 15 residues. V was clipped by 4 bases and J by 7 bases; unmatched bases: 5. DNA for the CDR3: TGTGCCAGCAGTTCCACCGGGACAGGGAATTCACCCCTCCACTTT. Its protein product is CASSSTGTGNSPLHF.

The V call is TRBV27, the J call TRBJ2-7, with a weak D call TRBD2 (5 bases). This CDR3 comprises 15 residues. V lost 1 base and J lost 4, with 14 bases in between. Germline CDR1 MNHEY, CDR2 SMNVEV (reference sequence). In nucleotides, the CDR3 is TGTGCCAGCAGTTTATGGGCACGGGAACTGTACGAGCAGTACTTC. This gives the protein CASSLWARELYEQYF.

The V gene is TRBV18, the J gene TRBJ1-2; TRBD1 agrees at 9 bases. In germline, CDR1 is KGHSH, CDR2 LQKENI. The CDR3 contains 17 residues. Trimming removed 10 bases from V and 2 bases from J; junction bases left unmatched: 17. CDR3 in DNA: TGTGCCACTTCAAAGGGCACCGGGACAGGGAGGAACTATGGCTACACCTTC. Translating it yields CATSKGTGTGRNYGYTF.

The chain is built from TRBV9 and TRBJ1-3, with D hard to call. Germline V gene lookup returns CDR1 SGDLS and CDR2 YYNGEE. The CDR3 is made up of 15 amino acids. The V and J ends lost 4 bases and 0 bases respectively, with 11 bases between them. The CDR3 region is CASSPQAISGNTIYF. In nucleotides, the CDR3 is TGTGCCAGCAGCCCCCAGGCAATCTCTGGAAACACCATATATTTT. The full variable domain, its missing parts supplied by reference TRBV9 and TRBJ1-3, is DSGVTQTPKHLITATGQRVTLRCSPRSGDLSVYWYQQSLDQGLQFLIQYYNGEERAKGNILERFSAQQFPDLHSELNLSSLELGDSALYFCASSPQAISGNTIYFGEGSWLTVV.

A few counts support this clone. The chain is built from TRBV20-1 and TRBJ1-2; 7 bases are a match to TRBD1. The junction had 14 bases not matched to a gene; V was cut back by 3 bases and J by 7 bases. This CDR3 has 15 amino acids. Per germline, CDR1 DFQATT and CDR2 SNEGSKA (reference sequence). CDR3 loop: CSASSGQVGVLGYTF. The DNA for the CDR3 is TGCAGTGCTAGTTCTGGACAGGTCGGAGTGCTTGGCTACACCTTC.

V and J are TRBV30 and TRBJ1-3; 7 bases agree with TRBD1. The CDR3 has 15 residues. Germline lookup yields CDR1 GTSNPN and CDR2 SVGIG (reference sequence). The J segment lost 0 bases and the V segment lost 2 bases, leaving 4 bases of the junction unmatched. The DNA for the CDR3 is TGTGCCTGGAGTTCGACAGGGCGCTCTGGAAACACCATATATTTT. It encodes CAWSSTGRSGNTIYF.

This clone has just one count. The V and J genes are TRBV9 and TRBJ2-5, with 10 bases matching TRBD1. Germline CDR1 is SGDLS and CDR2 is YYNGEE. The trim removed 4 bases at V and 4 bases at J, leaving 10 bases unmatched. The CDR3 is 16 residues long. The DNA for the CDR3 is TGTGCCAGCAGCCTCGGAGCCCGGGACAGGGGAGAGACCCAGTACTTC. Its translation is CASSLGARDRGETQYF.

The chain uses TRBV27 and TRBJ2-7; tentatively, D is TRBD1 (5 bases). V was clipped by 2 bases and J by 1 base, with 9 bases between them. Germline values: CDR1 MNHEY, CDR2 SMNVEV (reference sequence). This CDR3 region has 14 residues. In nucleotides, the CDR3 is TGTGCCAGCAGTTTACAGGGTCCTTCCTACGAGCAGTACTTC. It translates to CASSLQGPSYEQYF.

The gene calls are TRBV19 and TRBJ2-7, with a tentative D call TRBD2 (6 bases). Trimming pared 1 base from V and 4 bases from J, leaving 11 bases between. CDR1 LNHDA and CDR2 SQIVND come from the germline V gene (reference sequence). This CDR3 has 14 amino acids. CDR3 coding DNA: TGTGCCAGTAGTATAGCTGGGACTCAGTACGAGCAGTACTTC. Translation gives CASSIAGTQYEQYF.

The V call is TRBV2, the J call TRBJ1-3, with D maybe TRBD1 (5 bases). V was shortened by 6 bases and J by 9 bases, with 18 bases between the two germline ends. Germline CDR1 is SNHLY and CDR2 is FYNNEI. CDR3 size: 14 residues. As DNA, the CDR3 is TGTGCCAGCAGGTATACAGGCCTCCCGGGCACCATATATTTT. It yields the protein CASRYTGLPGTIYF.

Ten or more counts support this clone. The CDR3 bases are TGTGCCAGCAGTTACAGGGACTATGGCTACACCTTC. Translation gives CASSYRDYGYTF. The chain has TRBV28 and TRBJ1-2; D may be TRBD1 (6 bases). The CDR3 totals 12 residues. Trimming shortened V by 4 bases and J by 3 bases, and 6 bases separated the two germline ends. The V gene's germline CDR1 is MDHEN and CDR2 SYDVKM.

The rearrangement joins TRBV3-1 (or the pseudogene TRBV3-2) to TRBJ1-6; 7 bases map to TRBD1. The junction had 5 bases not matched to a gene; V was cut back by 4 bases and J by 8 bases. The CDR3 length is 14 residues. CDR1 and CDR2 (germline): LGHDT, YNNKEL (reference sequence). The CDR3 loop reads CASSPGQADSPLHF. CDR3 sequence (DNA): TGTGCCAGCAGCCCTGGACAGGCCGATTCACCCCTCCACTTT.

The V call is TRBV5-4, the J call TRBJ2-5; the match to TRBD2 covers 14 bases. The germline CDR1 and CDR2 sequences are SGHNT and YYREEE (reference sequence). Losses at the gene ends were 4 bases for V and 5 bases for J; bases not matched to a gene: 7. This CDR3 is built from 16 residues. The CDR3 DNA reads TGTGCCAGCAGCATGACTAGCGGGAGGGCCCGGGAGACCCAGTACTTC. Translating gives CASSMTSGRARETQYF. The full variable domain, with the rest looked up from reference TRBV5-4 and TRBJ2-5, is ETGVTQSPTHLIKTRGQQVTLRCSSQSGHNTVSWYQQALGQGPQFIFQYYREEENGRGNFPPRFSGLQFPNYSSELNVNALELDDSALYLCASSMTSGRARETQYFGPGTRLLVL.

V gene TRBV30 combines with J gene TRBJ1-1; D ambiguous. This CDR3 is 12 amino acids long. Germline V lookup: CDR1 GTSNPN, CDR2 SVGIG (reference sequence). V gave up 0 bases and J gave up 7 bases, with 9 bases separating them. The chain's CDR3 is CAWSVIGGEAFF. The DNA of the CDR3 is TGTGCCTGGAGTGTAATAGGAGGTGAAGCTTTCTTT.

The chain employs TRBV18 and TRBJ1-2; 9 nucleotides match TRBD1. CDR3 size: 15 residues. V dropped 0 bases and J dropped 4; count of bases not matched to a gene: 3. CDR1 KGHSH and CDR2 LQKENI come from the germline V gene. The CDR3 coding sequence is TGTGCCAGCTCACCACCGGGACAGGGAGCCTATGGCTACACCTTC. It translates to CASSPPGQGAYGYTF.

The rearrangement joins TRBV18 to TRBJ2-2; tentative D call: TRBD2 (5 bases). The ends were cut back, 5 bases at V and 4 bases at J, with 14 bases in the middle. Germline CDR1 reads KGHSH; CDR2 reads LQKENI. CDR3 length: 15 amino acids. The CDR3 sequence is CASSAPGLPTGELFF. The CDR3 DNA is TGTGCCAGCTCAGCCCCCGGACTCCCCACCGGGGAGCTGTTTTTT.

The chain uses TRBV19 and TRBJ2-1; TRBD1 matches 7 bases. CDR1 is LNHDA and CDR2 is SQIVND in the germline V gene (reference sequence). The CDR3 is made up of 14 amino acids. V was clipped by 5 bases and J by 7 bases; unmatched bases: 8. CDR3 DNA: TGTGCCAGTAGTCCCGGGACAGTCCTTAATGAGCAGTTCTTC. Translated: CASSPGTVLNEQFF. Based on the CDR3 plus reference TRBV19 and TRBJ2-1, the full variable domain is DGGITQSPKYLFRKEGQNVTLSCEQNLNHDAMYWYRQDPGQGLRLIYYSQIVNDFQKGDIAEGYSVSREKKESFPLTVTSAQKNPTAFYLCASSPGTVLNEQFFGPGTRLTVL.

This clone was seen a few times. The chain carries TRBV27 and TRBJ2-1, with 9 bases identical to TRBD2. Per germline, CDR1 MNHEY and CDR2 SMNVEV (reference sequence). The J segment lost 3 bases and the V segment lost 3 bases, leaving 9 bases of the junction unmatched. The CDR3 runs to 17 residues. The chain's CDR3 is CASSFGLATRIYNEQFF. Written as DNA, the CDR3 is TGTGCCAGCAGTTTTGGACTAGCGACCCGCATCTACAATGAGCAGTTCTTC.

V gene TRBV5-6 combines with J gene TRBJ2-3; no reliable D call. V was trimmed by 1 base and J by 0 bases, leaving 21 bases between them. This CDR3 contains 19 residues. Germline V gene lookup returns CDR1 SGHDT and CDR2 YYEEEE. The CDR3 loop reads CASSLIRAPLASSTDTQYF. DNA of the CDR3: TGTGCCAGCAGCTTGATCCGAGCCCCCCTCGCCTCTAGCACAGATACGCAGTATTTT.

The chain uses TRBV28 and TRBJ2-7; no clear D. V lost 6 bases, J lost 5 bases, and 20 bases lay in between. Germline loops: CDR1 MDHEN, CDR2 SYDVKM. The length of the CDR3 is 15 residues. CDR3 nucleotides: TGTGCCAGCAGCCTAGACCCAAGCCGCATGAACGAGCAGTACTTC. Translation gives CASSLDPSRMNEQYF.

The V gene is TRBV5-6, the J gene TRBJ1-4; D is undetermined. CDR1 is SGHDT and CDR2 is YYEEEE in the germline V gene. The V end lost 5 bases, the J end lost 4 bases, and 18 bases lay between the germline ends. This CDR3 comprises 16 residues. The CDR3 sequence: CASSLLEPSRNEKLFF. The CDR3 DNA sequence: TGTGCCAGCAGTCTACTAGAACCGAGCCGTAATGAAAAACTGTTTTTT. The full variable domain, with the rest looked up from reference TRBV5-6 and TRBJ1-4, is DAGVTQSPTHLIKTRGQQVTLRCSPKSGHDTVSWYQQALGQGPQFIFQYYEEEERQRGNFPDRFSGHQFPNYSSELNVNALLLGDSALYLCASSLLEPSRNEKLFFGSGTQLSVL.

The V call is TRBV24-1, the J call TRBJ2-1; unclear D gene. Trimming pared 7 bases from V and 8 bases from J, leaving 8 bases between. The CDR3 length is 11 residues. Germline V CDR1 and CDR2: KGHDR, SFDVKD. The CDR3 nucleotides are TGTGCCACCAGCTATATGGATGAGCAGTTCTTC. This gives the protein CATSYMDEQFF.

J is TRBJ1-5 and V is TRBV24-1; 7 bases align to TRBD1. The CDR3 contains 17 residues. Germline CDR1 KGHDR, CDR2 SFDVKD. With V trimmed by 2 bases and J by 5 bases, 11 bases remained unmatched. The CDR3 spells CATSDYRGFGYDQPQHF. The CDR3 DNA reads TGTGCCACCAGTGATTACAGGGGATTTGGGTACGATCAGCCCCAGCATTTT.

The gene calls are TRBV2 and TRBJ2-7; maybe TRBD1 (5 bases). V gave up 6 bases and J gave up 0 bases, with 15 bases separating them. Germline loops: CDR1 SNHLY, CDR2 FYNNEI. There are 15 residues in the CDR3. CDR3 sequence reads: CASSPRQRSSYEQYF. The CDR3 DNA reads as TGTGCCAGCAGCCCCCGACAGAGGAGCTCCTACGAGCAGTACTTC.

The V and J genes are TRBV7-2 and TRBJ1-6, with TRBD1 as a possible D gene (6 bases). The V gene lost 2 bases and the J gene lost 10 bases, with 21 bases spanning the gap. Germline V lookup: CDR1 SGHTA, CDR2 FQGNSA. The CDR3 is 17 residues long. The chain's CDR3 is CASSLNLGGGAGSPLHF. In nucleotides, the CDR3 is TGTGCCAGCAGCTTAAACCTTGGGGGGGGCGCTGGGTCACCCCTCCACTTT.

The chain has TRBV28 and TRBJ1-4; the D gene is possibly TRBD1 (5 bases). The germline V gene encodes CDR1 MDHEN and CDR2 SYDVKM. Trimming stripped 7 bases from V and 2 bases from J, with 14 bases between. The CDR3 contains 15 residues. This CDR3 reads CASTRGGATNEKLFF. The CDR3 nucleotides are TGTGCCAGCACCCGGGGGGGTGCGACTAATGAAAAACTGTTTTTT.